This T cell receptor beta chain was sequenced for a study of regulatory T cells in long-lasting Graves disease. Study details: Treatment with antithyroid drugs for over 5 years, together with positive TSH receptor antibodies, meant persistent Graves' disease.

Germline CDR1 ENHRY, CDR2 SYGVKD. Trimming took off 4 bases at V and 4 bases at J, with 20 bases between the two ends. The CDR3 runs 16 residues. As for time point: persistent/refractory GD, antithyroid drugs over 5 years with positive TRAb. TCR sequences were obtained from RNA taken from PBMCs. Graves' disease diagnoses used American Thyroid Association guidelines. As a group, patients came from one endocrinology department in Xi'an, China. Both iRepertoire HTBI primers and Arm-PCR of CDR3 regions were used to build the TCR beta libraries. Via MiXCR, TCRdb re-called the multiplex PCR reads, giving one row per CDR3 protein. The sample yields 500,000 to 800,000 distinct CDR3 sequences, around 30% seen once.

The chain has TRBV10-3 and TRBJ2-7; D is possibly TRBD1 (6 bases). The origin of this receptor is a female donor with Graves disease. The specimen comprised peripheral blood mononuclear cells (PBMCs), sampled when the disease was refractory, from a patient treated with antithyroid drugs. The CDR3 nucleotides are TGTGCCATCAGTGTAGCACAGGGTTTCCAACCTTACGAGCAGTACTTC. Protein: CAISVAQGFQPYEQYF.